The T cell receptor (beta chain) described here comes from a study of blood T cells in healthy people across ages. With 7 bases removed from V and 7 bases from J, the gap between germline ends came to 10 bases. The CDR3 totals 11 residues. Germline lookup yields CDR1 DFQATT and CDR2 SNEGSKA (reference sequence). Donors were healthy Caucasian individuals from Russia aged about 6 to 100. Primed by a sample-barcoded 5' primer and a J-beta primer mix, a second PCR proceeded for 7 to 11 cycles. TCRdb fed the 5' RACE reads into MiXCR, producing one record per CDR3 protein. The sample consists of 850,000 to 1,100,000 distinct CDR3 sequences, more than 30% of them appearing once.

The sequence came from a man younger than 35 in good health. Sequencing was carried out using blood. The chain combines TRBV20-1 with TRBJ1-4, with TRBD1 as a possible D gene (5 bases). The CDR3 region is CSGRRGEKLFF. CDR3 in DNA: TGCAGTGGACGGAGGGGTGAAAAACTGTTTTTT.